Listed below are T cell receptor beta chains from one sample, sequenced in a study of control samples from healthy donors and cancer patients. Measured with immunoSEQ multiplex PCR; TCRdb has only the in-frame clones, and not every one. The sample contains around 84,000 clones, around 83% of which appear only once. Sequenced material: PBMCs. The receptors stem from a man in his 60s with head and neck cancer. The CDR3 runs from the conserved cysteine through the conserved F or W.

J | V | CDR3
TRBJ2-7 | TRBV2 | CASSGSPYEQYF
TRBJ2-2 | TRBV7-2 | CASSLGWGGYANTGELFF
TRBJ2-7 | TRBV7-9 | CASSFIVLRESAYEQYF
TRBJ2-7 | TRBV3-1/TRBV3-2 | CASSQDPGPYEQYF
TRBJ2-7 | TRBV19 | CASSIRGREQYF
TRBJ2-1 | TRBV27 | CASSVLAGGRYNEQFF
TRBJ2-7 | TRBV12-3/TRBV12-4 | CASSRTGSSEQYF
TRBJ2-2 | TRBV27 | CASSRRTGGDTGELFF
TRBJ2-1 | TRBV2 | CAGKVYNEQFF
TRBJ1-3 | TRBV13 | CASSYDSGNTIYF
TRBJ1-5 | TRBV2 | CASTPVAENQPQHF
TRBJ2-1 | TRBV19 | CASSHGGSSGNEQFF
TRBJ2-1 | TRBV4-1 | CASSRIGLAGGYEQFF
TRBJ2-7 | TRBV4-1 | CASSQLAGRYEQYF
TRBJ2-1 | TRBV4-2 | CASSQVGLAVYNEQFF
TRBJ1-2 | TRBV6-1 | CASSDLSRDRGYGYTF
TRBJ2-7 | TRBV4-1 | CASSPILAGGSYEQYF
TRBJ2-5 | TRBV18 | CASSPGTLVPQYF
TRBJ2-1 | TRBV5-1 | CASSSTSGKGNEQFF
TRBJ2-2 | TRBV10-2 | CASSEGGLVDTGELFF
TRBJ1-1 | TRBV10-3 | CATKNTEAFF
TRBJ1-3 | TRBV28 | CASIQAFSADGSGNTIYF